This T cell receptor beta chain came from a study of T cells after yellow fever vaccination. For the study at large: SMART-Seq v4 Ultra Low Input prepared libraries from low-cell fractions.

With respect to this clonotype: Its antigen remains unknown.

Conversion of TCR transcripts into cDNA relied on 5'RACE template switching, which added a universal primer site and UMIs. TCRdb fed the 5' RACE reads into MiXCR, producing one record per CDR3 protein. The sample lists hundreds of thousands of distinct CDR3 sequences, more than 9% seen once, with about 15% in the top ten. Whole-study findings and limits: The CD4 and CD8 compartments had a small share of their clonotypes in common. The secondary T-cell response peaked on day 5, not day 15, but was weaker.

Trimming removed 2 bases at V and 5 bases at J, with 13 bases between. The CDR3 loop spans 14 amino acids. Germline V gene sequence: CDR1 MNHEY, CDR2 SMNVEV (reference sequence). The receptor was isolated from a young man who received the YFV17D yellow fever vaccine. The chain employs TRBV27 and TRBJ2-7; D may be TRBD2 (6 bases). The material sequenced was PBMCs, taken on the day of the yellow fever booster vaccination. CDR3 coding DNA: TGTGCCAGCAGTTTAGGGTCGGGGGTCAACGAGCAGTACTTC. Protein product: CASSLGSGVNEQYF.